These 6 T cell receptor beta chains came from one sample sequenced in a study of shared clonotypes between healthy human individuals. Repertoires were generated with immunoSEQ multiplex PCR, while TCRdb's copy carries only in-frame clones and drops some. The sample holds 550,000 to 850,000 clones, approximately 79% seen once. The sample consisted of memory CD4+ T cells sorted from blood. The subset here: CD45RA-negative fraction. All receptors derive from a woman aged 30 to 39 in good health.

This clone was counted a few times. The chain is built from TRBV5-6 and TRBJ1-5, with a possible D match to TRBD1 (6 bases). Germline V CDR1 and CDR2: SGHDT, YYEEEE. V shed 3 bases and J shed 7 bases, with 14 bases lying between them. This CDR3 region has 14 residues. The DNA for the CDR3 is TGTGCCAGCAGCTCTTTCGACGGGGGCCAGCCCCAGCATTTT. Amino acids: CASSSFDGGQPQHF.

This clone was counted many times. The chain links TRBV5-1 to TRBJ2-3; 8 positions match TRBD1. Germline V gene lookup returns CDR1 SGHRS and CDR2 YFSETQ. Trimming at V came to 4 bases and at J to 1 base, leaving 8 bases not matched to a gene. The CDR3 extends over 16 amino acids. DNA of the CDR3: TGCGCCAGCAGCCCCACAACAGGGGGTGGCACAGATACGCAGTATTTT. Translation: CASSPTTGGGTDTQYF.

This clone was counted a few times. This rearrangement joins TRBV5-4 to TRBJ2-2; D uncertain. V shed 0 bases and J shed 0 bases, with 9 bases lying between them. Germline V gene data show CDR1 as SGHNT and CDR2 as YYREEE (reference sequence). The CDR3 covers 16 residues. CDR3 residues: CASSLAYSTNTGELFF. The DNA of the CDR3 is TGTGCCAGCAGCTTGGCCTATTCCACGAACACCGGGGAGCTGTTTTTT. The variable domain in full, completed from reference TRBV5-4 and TRBJ2-2, reads ETGVTQSPTHLIKTRGQQVTLRCSSQSGHNTVSWYQQALGQGPQFIFQYYREEENGRGNFPPRFSGLQFPNYSSELNVNALELDDSALYLCASSLAYSTNTGELFFGEGSRLTVL.

The chain uses TRBV2 and TRBJ2-3, with D perhaps matching TRBD2 (5 bases). Germline values: CDR1 SNHLY, CDR2 FYNNEI. The CDR3 loop spans 16 amino acids. V was clipped by 0 bases and J by 0 bases, with 10 bases between them. The CDR3 spells CASSEALRGSTDTQYF. The CDR3 DNA reads as TGTGCCAGCAGTGAAGCGCTTCGCGGGAGCACAGATACGCAGTATTTT.

This clone has only a few counts. The rearrangement uses TRBV28 and TRBJ1-5; no reliable D call. The CDR3 totals 15 residues. V was clipped by 6 bases and J by 5 bases, with 17 bases between them. The germline gives CDR1 MDHEN, CDR2 SYDVKM. The CDR3 region has the DNA TGTGCCAGCAGAAAGGGCGGGAGGTCGGATCAGCCCCAGCATTTT. Protein product: CASRKGGRSDQPQHF.

The rearrangement joins TRBV5-4 to TRBJ2-7, with D possibly TRBD2 on 5 matching bases. V lost 4 bases, J lost 4 bases, and 15 bases lay in between. This CDR3 spans 14 amino acids. In germline, CDR1 is SGHNT, CDR2 YYREEE (reference sequence). CDR3 region: CASSPAEMGYEQYF. The CDR3 DNA reads as TGTGCCAGCAGCCCAGCGGAGATGGGTTACGAGCAGTACTTC. The whole variable domain, remainder taken from reference TRBV5-4 and TRBJ2-7, is ETGVTQSPTHLIKTRGQQVTLRCSSQSGHNTVSWYQQALGQGPQFIFQYYREEENGRGNFPPRFSGLQFPNYSSELNVNALELDDSALYLCASSPAEMGYEQYFGPGTRLTVT.